This T cell receptor beta chain was obtained from a study of T cell responses to AZD1222 COVID-19 vaccine. Turning to this clone: No antigen is known for it.

Clones were read by immunoSEQ multiplex PCR, and TCRdb kept only the in-frame ones, dropping some. The sample includes some 150,000 clones, around 90% of them seen just once. Study-wide findings and caveats: Clonal diversity may have been underestimated in mostly white British donors.

V lost 0 bases and J 5 bases, leaving 9 bases between the germline ends. Germline V gene lookup returns CDR1 SGHDT and CDR2 YYEEEE. This CDR3 spans 13 amino acids. Sequences were derived from peripheral blood, sampled 28 days after the second AZD1222 dose. The receptor was isolated from an adult who received the AZD1222 COVID-19 vaccine. The rearrangement uses TRBV5-6 and TRBJ2-7; D is undetermined. As DNA, the CDR3 is TGTGCCAGCAGCTTGGTATTCCCCCACGAGCAGTACTTC. Amino acid sequence: CASSLVFPHEQYF.